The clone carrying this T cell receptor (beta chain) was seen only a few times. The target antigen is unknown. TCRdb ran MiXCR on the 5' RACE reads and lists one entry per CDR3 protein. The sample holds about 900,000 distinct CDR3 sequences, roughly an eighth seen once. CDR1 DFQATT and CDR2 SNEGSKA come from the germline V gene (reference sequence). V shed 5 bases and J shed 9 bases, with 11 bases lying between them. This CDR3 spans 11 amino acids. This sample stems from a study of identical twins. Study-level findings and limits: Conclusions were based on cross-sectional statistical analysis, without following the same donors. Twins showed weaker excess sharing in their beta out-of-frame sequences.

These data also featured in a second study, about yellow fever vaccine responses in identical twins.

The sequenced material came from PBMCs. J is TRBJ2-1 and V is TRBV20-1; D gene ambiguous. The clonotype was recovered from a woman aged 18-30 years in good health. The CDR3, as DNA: TGCAGTGCTGGGTGGCGACGTGAGCAGTTCTTC. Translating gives CSAGWRREQFF.